Below, 17 T cell receptor beta chains from the same sample are listed, as sequenced in a study of shared clonotypes between healthy human individuals. Some clones are missing from TCRdb's copy, which holds only in-frame ones; the method was immunoSEQ multiplex PCR. The sample contains about 2.4 million clones, 85% to 95% of which appear only once. The sample was naive CD4+ T cells sorted from blood. Described subset: CD45RA+ positively selected. The source of these receptors is a young man in good health.

The CDR3 nucleotides read TGTGCCAGCAGGGGAGACCGAGTAACTAATGAAAAACTGTTTTTT. It yields the protein CASRGDRVTNEKLFF. The rearrangement links TRBV2 to TRBJ1-4; D uncertain. Germline assignment: CDR1 SNHLY and CDR2 FYNNEI. CDR3 length: 15 amino acids. V gave up 6 bases and J gave up 1 base, with 12 bases separating them.

The chain carries TRBV4-1 and TRBJ2-3; D perhaps matches TRBD2 (6 bases). V was trimmed by 5 bases and J by 0 bases, leaving 24 bases between them. The CDR3 sequence is 19 residues long. The V gene's germline CDR1 is MGHRA and CDR2 YSYEKL. This CDR3 is CASSLRTGELPTSTDTQYF. CDR3 in DNA: TGCGCCAGCAGCTTACGGACGGGAGAGCTACCTACTAGCACAGATACGCAGTATTTT.

A note on this clone: The same CDR3 can be traced to other DNA sequences in this sample. The chain links TRBV19 to TRBJ1-5, with 8 bases matching TRBD1. The germline V gene has CDR1 LNHDA and CDR2 SQIVND (reference sequence). The CDR3 extends over 15 amino acids. Germline trimming cut 1 base from V and 4 bases from J; bases unmatched to any gene: 3. CDR3 DNA: TGTGCCAGTAGTATAGCCACAGGGGGGAATCAGCCCCAGCATTTT. It encodes CASSIATGGNQPQHF.

On this clone itself: Other DNA sequences from this sample encode an identical CDR3 as well. This chain links TRBV9 with TRBJ2-3, with no clear D. Trimming cost V 0 bases and J 2 bases, with 4 bases left between them. Germline V gives CDR1 SGDLS, CDR2 YYNGEE. The CDR3 contains 13 residues. The CDR3 reads CASSVAPTDTQYF. CDR3 nucleotide sequence: TGTGCCAGCAGCGTAGCCCCCACAGATACGCAGTATTTT. Full variable domain (outside the CDR3, taken from reference TRBV9 and TRBJ2-3): DSGVTQTPKHLITATGQRVTLRCSPRSGDLSVYWYQQSLDQGLQFLIQYYNGEERAKGNILERFSAQQFPDLHSELNLSSLELGDSALYFCASSVAPTDTQYFGPGTRLTVL.

This clone was picked up one time. This chain connects TRBV5-1 to TRBJ1-2; D possibly corresponds to TRBD1 (6 bases). The CDR3 runs to 13 residues. CDR1 is SGHRS and CDR2 is YFSETQ in the germline V gene. Trimming pared 4 bases from V and 5 bases from J, leaving 12 bases between. CDR3 region: CASSPEGEYGYTF. The DNA of the CDR3 is TGCGCCAGCAGCCCGGAGGGGGAATATGGCTACACCTTC.

The DNA for the CDR3 is TGTGCCTGGAGCAACTCAGATACGCAGTATTTT. It specifies CAWSNSDTQYF. The rearrangement joins TRBV30 to TRBJ2-3; D uncertain. The CDR3 spans 11 residues. V was clipped by 3 bases and J by 4 bases, with 5 bases between them. In germline, CDR1 is GTSNPN, CDR2 SVGIG (reference sequence).

The V gene is TRBV2, the J gene TRBJ1-3; 7 bases line up with TRBD1. V gave up 1 base and J gave up 4 bases; unmatched junction bases: 4. The CDR3 sequence is 15 residues long. CDR1 is SNHLY, CDR2 FYNNEI, per germline. The DNA for the CDR3 is TGTGCCAGCAGTGAAGAGGGGGCGTACGGAAACACCATATATTTT. Translated, it gives CASSEEGAYGNTIYF.

This clone showed up just a few times. The V gene is TRBV5-6, the J gene TRBJ2-1; no clear D gene. Germline CDR1 SGHDT, CDR2 YYEEEE. Trimming shortened V by 4 bases and J by 0 bases, and 17 bases separated the two germline ends. The CDR3 spans 17 residues. CDR3 DNA: TGTGCCAGCAGCCAAGCCCGGAGACTTTTCTCCTACAATGAGCAGTTCTTC. The encoded protein is CASSQARRLFSYNEQFF.

A word on this clone: Different DNA sequences within this sample yield the same CDR3. CDR3 sequence (DNA): TGTGCCTGGAGTGTACTAAGAGAGACCCAGTACTTC. Protein: CAWSVLRETQYF. V is TRBV30 and J is TRBJ2-5, with D unresolved. CDR1 is GTSNPN and CDR2 is SVGIG in the germline V gene (reference sequence). The CDR3 contains 12 residues. Trimming removed 0 bases from V and 4 bases from J, with 6 bases in between.

This clone was found once. The chain combines TRBV28 with TRBJ2-1, with 9 bases fitting TRBD2. Germline CDR1 reads MDHEN; CDR2 reads SYDVKM. The CDR3 spans 16 residues. V shed 6 bases and J 0 bases; nucleotides not matched to a gene: 6. The CDR3 nucleotides are TGTGCCAGCAGACCTAGCGGGGCGCTCTCCTACAATGAGCAGTTCTTC. Translating gives CASRPSGALSYNEQFF.

The chain joins TRBV7-8 to TRBJ1-3; D gene uncertain. CDR1 is SGHVS, CDR2 FQNEAQ, per germline. The CDR3 is made up of 13 amino acids. With 5 bases removed from V and 7 bases from J, the gap between germline ends came to 12 bases. The CDR3 is CASSPAGVNTIYF. CDR3 coding DNA: TGTGCCAGCAGCCCTGCCGGGGTTAACACCATATATTTT.

The CDR3 protein is CASSQDRAGGLRGYTF. The CDR3 nucleotides are TGCGCCAGCAGCCAAGATCGGGCGGGGGGGTTAAGAGGCTACACCTTC. J is TRBJ1-2 and V is TRBV4-1, with D possibly TRBD1 on 5 matching bases. CDR1 and CDR2 (germline): MGHRA, YSYEKL. The CDR3 consists of 16 residues. Between the trimmed V and J ends, which lost 0 bases and 8 bases, there was a span of 19 bases.

The chain carries TRBV5-6 and TRBJ2-3; D gene ambiguous. V was cut by 1 base and J by 0 bases, with 9 bases left in between. The CDR3 is made up of 15 amino acids. In germline, CDR1 is SGHDT, CDR2 YYEEEE. The DNA of the CDR3 is TGTGCCAGCAGCTTGAAAACAACTAGCACAGATACGCAGTATTTT. Translation gives CASSLKTTSTDTQYF.

The rearrangement uses TRBV6-5 and TRBJ2-7, with TRBD1 identical over 10 bases. CDR3 length: 13 residues. Germline CDR1 is MNHEY and CDR2 is SVGAGI. The ends lost 8 bases at V and 4 bases at J; junction bases unmatched: 5. Written as DNA, the CDR3 is TGTGCCAGCGCCCGGGACAGGGGTTACGAGCAGTACTTC. This sequence encodes CASARDRGYEQYF.

V gene TRBV5-4 combines with J gene TRBJ2-7, with 13 nucleotides matching TRBD2. From germline, CDR1 is SGHNT and CDR2 YYREEE (reference sequence). The CDR3 has 15 amino acids. With 3 bases clipped from V and 2 bases from J, the junction kept 2 bases outside the gene matches. The CDR3 loop is CASSWGLAGTYEQYF. The CDR3 DNA sequence: TGTGCCAGCAGCTGGGGACTAGCGGGAACCTACGAGCAGTACTTC. Drawing the rest from reference TRBV5-4 and TRBJ2-7, the complete variable domain is ETGVTQSPTHLIKTRGQQVTLRCSSQSGHNTVSWYQQALGQGPQFIFQYYREEENGRGNFPPRFSGLQFPNYSSELNVNALELDDSALYLCASSWGLAGTYEQYFGPGTRLTVT.

This chain joins TRBV29-1 and TRBJ2-7; 8 nucleotides match TRBD1. This CDR3 region has 13 residues. The V and J ends lost 6 bases and 5 bases, in that order; junction bases with no gene match: 9. Per germline, CDR1 SQVTM and CDR2 ANQGSEA. The CDR3 loop reads CSVDRQGSHEQYF. CDR3 nucleotide sequence: TGCAGCGTCGACCGACAGGGGTCCCACGAGCAGTACTTC.

This chain links TRBV19 with TRBJ1-2; TRBD1 agrees at 7 bases. Germline values: CDR1 LNHDA, CDR2 SQIVND (reference sequence). CDR3 size: 15 residues. The ends lost 3 bases at V and 4 bases at J; junction bases unmatched: 8. CDR3 amino acids: CASSIEPTGRYGYTF. For the CDR3, the DNA is TGTGCCAGTAGTATTGAGCCGACAGGGCGCTATGGCTACACCTTC.